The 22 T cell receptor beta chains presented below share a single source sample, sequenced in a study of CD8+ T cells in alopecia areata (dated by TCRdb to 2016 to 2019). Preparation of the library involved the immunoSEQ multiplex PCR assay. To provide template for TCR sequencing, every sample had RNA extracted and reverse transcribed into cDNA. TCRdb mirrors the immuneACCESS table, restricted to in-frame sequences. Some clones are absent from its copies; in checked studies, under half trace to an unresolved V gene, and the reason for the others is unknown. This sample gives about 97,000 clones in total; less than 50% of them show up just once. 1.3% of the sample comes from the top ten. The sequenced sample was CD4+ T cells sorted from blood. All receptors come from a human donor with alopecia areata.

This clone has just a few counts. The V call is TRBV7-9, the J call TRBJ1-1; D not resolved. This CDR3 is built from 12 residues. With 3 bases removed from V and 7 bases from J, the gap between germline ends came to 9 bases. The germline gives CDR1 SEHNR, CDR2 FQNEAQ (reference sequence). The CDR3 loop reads CASSFSFDEAFF. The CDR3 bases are TGTGCCAGCAGCTTCTCCTTCGATGAAGCTTTCTTT. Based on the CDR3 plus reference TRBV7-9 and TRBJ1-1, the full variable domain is DTGVSQNPRHKITKRGQNVTFRCDPISEHNRLYWYRQTLGQGPEFLTYFQNEAQLEKSRLLSDRFSAERPKGSFSTLEIQRTEQGDSAMYLCASSFSFDEAFFGQGTRLTVV.

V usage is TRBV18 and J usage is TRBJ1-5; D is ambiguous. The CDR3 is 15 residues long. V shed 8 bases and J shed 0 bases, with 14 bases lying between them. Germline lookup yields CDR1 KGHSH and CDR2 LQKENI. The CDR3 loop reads CASRVAGDSNQPQHF. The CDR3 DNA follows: TGTGCCAGCCGGGTGGCAGGCGATAGCAATCAGCCCCAGCATTTT.

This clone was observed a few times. CDR3 residues: CASSPRMSGHYNEQFF. The DNA of the CDR3 is TGTGCCAGCTCACCACGGATGTCGGGACACTACAATGAGCAGTTCTTC. This chain uses TRBV18 with TRBJ2-1, with D possibly TRBD1 on 6 matching bases. Trimming pared 1 base from V and 3 bases from J, leaving 13 bases between. The CDR3 is made up of 16 amino acids. Germline V gives CDR1 KGHSH, CDR2 LQKENI.

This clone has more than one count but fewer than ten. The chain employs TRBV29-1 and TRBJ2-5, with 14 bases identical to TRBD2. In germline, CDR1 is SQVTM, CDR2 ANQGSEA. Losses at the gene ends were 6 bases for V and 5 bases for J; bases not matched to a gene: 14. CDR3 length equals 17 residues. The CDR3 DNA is TGCAGCGTCGATCCCGGGACTAGCGGGAGAGTTTGGGAGACCCAGTACTTC. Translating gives CSVDPGTSGRVWETQYF.

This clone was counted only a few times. As DNA, the CDR3 is TGCAGCGTTGAGCTCCCAATCAGGAGCGAGCAGTACTTC. Amino acid sequence: CSVELPIRSEQYF. V and J are TRBV29-1 and TRBJ2-7; D gene uncertain. CDR3 size: 13 residues. In germline, CDR1 is SQVTM, CDR2 ANQGSEA. Trimming shortened V by 3 bases and J by 6 bases, and 15 bases separated the two germline ends.

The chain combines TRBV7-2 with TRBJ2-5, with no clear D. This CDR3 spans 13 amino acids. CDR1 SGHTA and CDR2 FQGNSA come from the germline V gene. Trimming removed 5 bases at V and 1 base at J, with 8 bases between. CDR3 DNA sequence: TGTGCCAGCAGCAGGTATACCCAAGAGACCCAGTACTTC. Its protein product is CASSRYTQETQYF.

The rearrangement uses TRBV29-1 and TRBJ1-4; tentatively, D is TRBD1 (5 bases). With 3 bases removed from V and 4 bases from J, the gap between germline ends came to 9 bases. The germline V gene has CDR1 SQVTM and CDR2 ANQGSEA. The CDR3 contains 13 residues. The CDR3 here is CSVDGGNNEKLFF. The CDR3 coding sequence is TGCAGCGTTGATGGGGGAAATAATGAAAAACTGTTTTTT.

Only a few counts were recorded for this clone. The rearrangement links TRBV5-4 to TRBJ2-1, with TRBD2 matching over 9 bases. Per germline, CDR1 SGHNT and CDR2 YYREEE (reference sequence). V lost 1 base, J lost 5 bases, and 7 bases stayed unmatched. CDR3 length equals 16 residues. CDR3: CASSLLGSGSNNEQFF. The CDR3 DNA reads TGTGCCAGCAGCTTGTTAGGTAGCGGGAGTAACAATGAGCAGTTCTTC.

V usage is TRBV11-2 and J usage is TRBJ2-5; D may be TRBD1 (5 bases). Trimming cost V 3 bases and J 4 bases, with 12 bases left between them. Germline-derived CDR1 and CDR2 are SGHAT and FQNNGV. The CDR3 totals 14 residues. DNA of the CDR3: TGTGCCAGCAGCTTCCAGGGTGTTGGAGAGACCCAGTACTTC. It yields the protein CASSFQGVGETQYF.

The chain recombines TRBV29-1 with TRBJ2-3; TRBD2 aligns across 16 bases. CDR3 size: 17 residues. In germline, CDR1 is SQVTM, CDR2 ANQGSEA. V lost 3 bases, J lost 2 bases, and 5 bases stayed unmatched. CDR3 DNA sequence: TGCAGCGTTGAGGGGACTAGCGGGAGGGTGGTCACAGATACGCAGTATTTT. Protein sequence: CSVEGTSGRVVTDTQYF.

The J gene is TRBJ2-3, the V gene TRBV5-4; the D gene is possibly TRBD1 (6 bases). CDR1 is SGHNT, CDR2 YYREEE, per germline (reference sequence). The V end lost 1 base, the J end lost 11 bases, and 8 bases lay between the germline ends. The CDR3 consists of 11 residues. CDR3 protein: CASSLRGQQYF. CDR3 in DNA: TGTGCCAGCAGCTTGAGGGGACAGCAGTATTTT.

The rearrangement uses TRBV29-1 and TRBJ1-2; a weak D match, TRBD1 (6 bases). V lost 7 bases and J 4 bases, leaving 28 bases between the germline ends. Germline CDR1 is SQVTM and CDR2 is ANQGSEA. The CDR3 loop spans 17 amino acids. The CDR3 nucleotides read TGCAGCGCCAAGGAGGTGGGGACATTAAGAAAGTTCTATGGCTACACCTTC. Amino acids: CSAKEVGTLRKFYGYTF.

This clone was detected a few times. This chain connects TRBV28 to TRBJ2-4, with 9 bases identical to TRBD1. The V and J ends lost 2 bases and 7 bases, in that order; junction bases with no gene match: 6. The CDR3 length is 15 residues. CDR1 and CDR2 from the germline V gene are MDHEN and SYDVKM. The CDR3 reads CASSLPGQGKNIQYF. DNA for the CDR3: TGTGCCAGCAGTTTACCGGGACAGGGCAAGAACATTCAGTACTTC.

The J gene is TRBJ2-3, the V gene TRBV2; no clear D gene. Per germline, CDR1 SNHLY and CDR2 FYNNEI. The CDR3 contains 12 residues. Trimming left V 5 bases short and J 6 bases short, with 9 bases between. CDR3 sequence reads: CASSMGLDTQYF. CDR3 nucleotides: TGTGCCAGCAGTATGGGGTTGGATACGCAGTATTTT.

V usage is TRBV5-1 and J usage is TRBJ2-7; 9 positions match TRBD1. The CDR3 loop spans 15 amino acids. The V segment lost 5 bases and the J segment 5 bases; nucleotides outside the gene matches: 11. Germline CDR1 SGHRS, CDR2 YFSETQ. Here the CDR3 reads CASSFSGTGWDEQYF. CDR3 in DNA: TGCGCCAGCAGTTTCTCCGGGACAGGGTGGGACGAGCAGTACTTC.

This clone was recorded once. The CDR3 region is CASSLGQGMRYTEAFF. The CDR3 bases are TGCGCCAGCAGCTTGGGACAGGGAATGCGGTACACTGAAGCTTTCTTT. This chain joins TRBV5-1 and TRBJ1-1; 7 bases line up with TRBD1. Germline assignment: CDR1 SGHRS and CDR2 YFSETQ. V trimming: 0 bases; J trimming: 3 bases; junction bases outside the gene matches: 8. The CDR3 has 16 amino acids.

The CDR3 is CSVVGGTGNTIYF. The CDR3, as DNA: TGCAGCGTTGTTGGGGGTACTGGAAACACCATATATTTT. This sequence joins TRBV29-1 and TRBJ1-3, with D maybe TRBD1 (5 bases). The CDR3 runs to 13 residues. Germline CDR1 reads SQVTM; CDR2 reads ANQGSEA. V was pared by 4 bases and J by 2 bases, with 9 bases between.

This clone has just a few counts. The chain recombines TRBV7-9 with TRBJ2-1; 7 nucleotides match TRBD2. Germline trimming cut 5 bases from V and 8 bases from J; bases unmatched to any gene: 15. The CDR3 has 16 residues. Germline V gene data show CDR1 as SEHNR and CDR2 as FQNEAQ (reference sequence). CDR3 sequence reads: CASSPATVRGRDEQFF. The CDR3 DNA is TGTGCCAGCAGCCCCGCCACGGTGAGAGGGAGGGATGAGCAGTTCTTC.

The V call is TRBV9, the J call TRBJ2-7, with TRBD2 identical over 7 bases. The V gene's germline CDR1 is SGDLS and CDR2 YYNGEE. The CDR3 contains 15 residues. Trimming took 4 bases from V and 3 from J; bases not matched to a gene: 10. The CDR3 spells CASSLQLALVYEQYF. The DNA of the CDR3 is TGTGCCAGCAGCCTTCAACTAGCGTTGGTCTACGAGCAGTACTTC. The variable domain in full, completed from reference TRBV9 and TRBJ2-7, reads DSGVTQTPKHLITATGQRVTLRCSPRSGDLSVYWYQQSLDQGLQFLIQYYNGEERAKGNILERFSAQQFPDLHSELNLSSLELGDSALYFCASSLQLALVYEQYFGPGTRLTVT.

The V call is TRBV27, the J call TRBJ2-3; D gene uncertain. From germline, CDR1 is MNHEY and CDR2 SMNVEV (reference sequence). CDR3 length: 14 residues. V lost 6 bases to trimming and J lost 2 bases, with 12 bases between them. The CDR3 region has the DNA TGTGCCAGCAGCCAAACAAACCCCACAGATACGCAGTATTTT. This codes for CASSQTNPTDTQYF.

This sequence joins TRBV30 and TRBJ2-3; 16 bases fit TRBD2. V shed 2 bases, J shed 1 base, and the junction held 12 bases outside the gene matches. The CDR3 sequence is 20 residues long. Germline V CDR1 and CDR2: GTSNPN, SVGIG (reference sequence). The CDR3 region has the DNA TGTGCCTGGAGTACAGACTCCGGGACTAGCGGGGGGGCGCGCACAGATACGCAGTATTTT. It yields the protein CAWSTDSGTSGGARTDTQYF.

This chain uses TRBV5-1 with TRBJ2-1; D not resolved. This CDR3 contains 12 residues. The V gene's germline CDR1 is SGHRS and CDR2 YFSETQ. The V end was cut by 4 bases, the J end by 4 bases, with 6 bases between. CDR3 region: CASSTEYNEQFF. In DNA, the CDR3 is TGCGCCAGCAGCACAGAATACAATGAGCAGTTCTTC.